The next 26 T cell receptor beta chains were all read from a single sample in a study of blood T cell repertoires in COVID-19. The data were produced by immunoSEQ multiplex PCR, yet TCRdb's version contains in-frame clones alone and is incomplete. The sample has approximately 35,000 clones; around nine tenths are singletons. Material for sequencing was peripheral blood. Receptors originate from a human donor in a cohort sampled during active COVID-19.

The J gene is TRBJ2-5, the V gene TRBV30, with 7 bases fitting TRBD2. Trimming cost V 4 bases and J 0 bases; bases outside gene matches: 5. Looked up from germline, CDR1 is GTSNPN and CDR2 is SVGIG (reference sequence). CDR3 length: 14 residues. The chain's CDR3 is CAWTRLAHQETQYF. CDR3 nucleotides: TGTGCCTGGACCCGACTAGCTCACCAAGAGACCCAGTACTTC.

V and J are TRBV6-1 and TRBJ2-1; 7 positions match TRBD1. Unmatched junction bases numbered 15, after V lost 3 bases and J lost 7 bases. Germline loops: CDR1 MNHNS, CDR2 SASEGT. The CDR3 contains 17 residues. CDR3 in DNA: TGTGCCAGCAGTGATGGACAGGCCCAGGTGGGTGGGAATGAGCAGTTCTTC. Amino acid sequence: CASSDGQAQVGGNEQFF.

The chain joins TRBV10-2 to TRBJ1-5; 9 bases map to TRBD1. CDR1 is WSHSY, CDR2 SAAADI, per germline. V trimming: 6 bases; J trimming: 7 bases; junction bases outside the gene matches: 7. The CDR3 has 14 residues. CDR3 region: CASSPTGGSQPQHF. As DNA, the CDR3 is TGCGCCAGCAGCCCGACAGGGGGTAGCCAGCCCCAGCATTTT.

The chain employs TRBV3-1 (or the pseudogene TRBV3-2) and TRBJ1-5, with 9 nucleotides matching TRBD1. The V and J ends lost 3 bases and 3 bases, in that order; junction bases with no gene match: 3. CDR3 length: 15 amino acids. CDR1 is LGHDT and CDR2 is YNNKEL in the germline V gene (reference sequence). CDR3 in amino acids: CASSQDRGVNQPQHF. DNA for the CDR3: TGTGCCAGCAGCCAGGACAGGGGTGTCAATCAGCCCCAGCATTTT.

The rearrangement uses TRBV19 and TRBJ1-5, with D tentatively TRBD1 (5 bases). The V end lost 0 bases, the J end lost 3 bases, and 12 bases lay between the germline ends. From germline, CDR1 is LNHDA and CDR2 SQIVND (reference sequence). The CDR3 runs to 16 residues. This CDR3 reads CASSIEHRPHNQPQHF. DNA of the CDR3: TGTGCCAGTAGTATAGAGCACAGGCCCCACAATCAGCCCCAGCATTTT.

The chain links TRBV7-9 to TRBJ2-1; D remains unclear. The V gene's germline CDR1 is SEHNR and CDR2 FQNEAQ (reference sequence). V lost 5 bases to trimming and J lost 0 bases, with 11 bases between them. The CDR3 length is 15 residues. This chain's CDR3 is CASSPLVSSYNEQFF. CDR3 DNA sequence: TGTGCCAGCAGCCCACTCGTAAGCTCCTACAATGAGCAGTTCTTC.

V and J are TRBV29-1 and TRBJ2-1; tentative D call: TRBD2 (6 bases). Germline V gives CDR1 SQVTM, CDR2 ANQGSEA. The CDR3 consists of 15 residues. The chain's CDR3 is CSVKGDGSSYNEQFF. The CDR3 bases are TGCAGTGTCAAGGGCGACGGGAGCTCCTACAATGAGCAGTTCTTC.

V and J are TRBV7-3 and TRBJ2-3; 14 bases match TRBD2. With V trimmed by 5 bases and J by 6 bases, 7 bases remained unmatched. Germline assignment: CDR1 SGHTA and CDR2 FQGTGA. The CDR3 totals 16 residues. The CDR3 spells CASSKSGTSGSDTQYF. In DNA form, the CDR3 reads TGTGCCAGCAGCAAATCCGGGACTAGCGGGAGTGATACGCAGTATTTT.

The J gene is TRBJ2-7, the V gene TRBV7-9; 10 bases fit TRBD1. Per the germline V gene, CDR1 is SEHNR and CDR2 is FQNEAQ (reference sequence). The length of the CDR3 is 17 residues. Trimming removed 5 bases from V and 2 bases from J; junction bases left unmatched: 12. The CDR3 spells CASSVTPGTGATYEQYF. The CDR3 bases are TGTGCCAGCAGCGTTACCCCCGGGACAGGGGCCACCTACGAGCAGTACTTC.

The CDR3 loop is CASSLLQGDTEAFF. The CDR3, as DNA: TGTGCCAGCAGCTTACTGCAGGGGGACACTGAAGCTTTCTTT. V usage is TRBV11-2 and J usage is TRBJ1-1; TRBD1 agrees at 7 bases. The J segment lost 3 bases and the V segment lost 2 bases, leaving 3 bases of the junction unmatched. CDR3 length: 14 residues. The germline CDR1 and CDR2 sequences are SGHAT and FQNNGV.

This chain links TRBV28 with TRBJ2-7; D is ambiguous. Trimming removed 3 bases from V and 6 bases from J, with 9 bases in between. Germline V lookup: CDR1 MDHEN, CDR2 SYDVKM. CDR3 length: 12 amino acids. This CDR3 is CASSFDAGEQYF. The DNA of the CDR3 is TGTGCCAGCAGTTTTGATGCCGGCGAGCAGTACTTC.

The CDR3 coding sequence is TGTGCCAGCAGCTTAGCCCGGGAGGGAGCGCAGTATTTT. Translation: CASSLAREGAQYF. The chain couples TRBV7-9 to TRBJ2-3, with 8 nucleotides matching TRBD2. J gave up 10 bases and V 0 bases, and 3 bases lay outside the gene matches. Germline V lookup: CDR1 SEHNR, CDR2 FQNEAQ (reference sequence). This CDR3 spans 13 amino acids.

J is TRBJ1-5 and V is TRBV6-1, with 8 bases fitting TRBD1. The CDR3 has 21 residues. Unmatched junction bases numbered 17, after V lost 1 base and J lost 0 bases. CDR1 is MNHNS, CDR2 SASEGT, per germline. The CDR3 coding sequence is TGTGCCAGCAGTGAAGGTTTGAGGACAGGGTGGGGGGTATATAGCAATCAGCCCCAGCATTTT. Its protein product is CASSEGLRTGWGVYSNQPQHF.

This rearrangement joins TRBV28 to TRBJ1-5; 11 nucleotides agree with TRBD1. Germline values: CDR1 MDHEN, CDR2 SYDVKM. Trimming removed 6 bases from V and 7 bases from J; junction bases left unmatched: 5. This CDR3 has 14 amino acids. In DNA, the CDR3 is TGTGCCAGCAGGCCGGGACAGGGGGGCCAGCCCCAGCATTTT. Translation: CASRPGQGGQPQHF.

This chain links TRBV7-2 with TRBJ1-6; 9 bases fit TRBD1. This CDR3 contains 15 residues. Per germline, CDR1 SGHTA and CDR2 FQGNSA. Losses at the gene ends were 6 bases for V and 7 bases for J; bases not matched to a gene: 7. Here the CDR3 DNA reads TGTGCCAGCAGTAGGACAGGGGTGGGAAATTCACCCCTCCACTTT. It codes for CASSRTGVGNSPLHF.

This clone was picked up a small number of times. The chain couples TRBV11-2 to TRBJ2-2; D may be TRBD2 (6 bases). CDR1 and CDR2 (germline): SGHAT, FQNNGV. V was shortened by 5 bases and J by 7 bases, with 29 bases between the two germline ends. CDR3 size: 19 residues. CDR3 DNA sequence: TGTGCCAGCAGCATAAGACTAGTGGGTCGGGAGTTAATGGTCGGGGAGCTGTTTTTT. It translates to CASSIRLVGRELMVGELFF.

The chain carries TRBV28 and TRBJ1-5; no reliable D call. Trimming left V 1 base short and J 0 bases short, with 7 bases between. Germline assignment: CDR1 MDHEN and CDR2 SYDVKM. The CDR3 length is 15 residues. The CDR3 protein is CASSLLRYSNQPQHF. The CDR3 DNA follows: TGTGCCAGCAGTTTATTGAGATATAGCAATCAGCCCCAGCATTTT.

This chain links TRBV5-8 with TRBJ1-1; 8 nucleotides match TRBD1. This CDR3 is 15 amino acids long. Germline loops: CDR1 SGHTS, CDR2 YDEGEE. Trimming cost V 4 bases and J 2 bases; bases outside gene matches: 7. The CDR3 DNA reads as TGTGCCAGCAGCCCAGCTACAGGGGGAAACACTGAAGCTTTCTTT. Translating it yields CASSPATGGNTEAFF.

The chain carries TRBV19 and TRBJ2-7; 7 bases are a match to TRBD2. Germline values: CDR1 LNHDA, CDR2 SQIVND (reference sequence). The CDR3 totals 15 residues. V was clipped by 8 bases and J by 2 bases; unmatched bases: 12. The CDR3 DNA sequence: TGTGCCAGTGCACAGCCGGGACTACTAACCTACGAGCAGTACTTC. Its translation is CASAQPGLLTYEQYF. Together with reference TRBV19 and TRBJ2-7, the CDR3 gives the full variable domain: DGGITQSPKYLFRKEGQNVTLSCEQNLNHDAMYWYRQDPGQGLRLIYYSQIVNDFQKGDIAEGYSVSREKKESFPLTVTSAQKNPTAFYLCASAQPGLLTYEQYFGPGTRLTVT.

The chain links TRBV15 to TRBJ1-5; 8 nucleotides line up with TRBD1. The CDR3 contains 15 residues. Germline V CDR1 and CDR2: LNHNV, YYDKDF (reference sequence). V trimming: 2 bases; J trimming: 7 bases; junction bases outside the gene matches: 7. The CDR3 here is CATSRSGQESQPQHF. In nucleotides, the CDR3 is TGTGCCACCAGCAGATCGGGACAGGAAAGCCAGCCCCAGCATTTT.

The chain employs TRBV5-4 and TRBJ2-3; TRBD2 matches at 9 bases. V lost 5 bases and J lost 1; bases outside the gene matches: 5. Germline assignment: CDR1 SGHNT and CDR2 YYREEE (reference sequence). The CDR3 is 15 amino acids. Here the CDR3 DNA reads TGTGCCAGCAGGCCAGCGGGAGGACGCACAGATACGCAGTATTTT. Protein: CASRPAGGRTDTQYF.

The chain has TRBV6-1 and TRBJ1-2; TRBD1 might be the D (5 bases). The CDR3 extends over 13 amino acids. Trimming pared 2 bases from V and 7 bases from J, leaving 11 bases between. CDR1 and CDR2 (germline): MNHNS, SASEGT. CDR3 region: CASSEQGTSGYTF. The CDR3 nucleotides are TGTGCCAGCAGTGAACAGGGAACGAGTGGCTACACCTTC.

This clone was seen once. This chain uses TRBV5-1 with TRBJ1-1; 7 nucleotides agree with TRBD1. The CDR3 has 13 amino acids. Germline V CDR1 and CDR2: SGHRS, YFSETQ. The V gene end was trimmed by 7 bases and the J gene end by 2 bases; junction bases not matched to a gene: 5. The DNA of the CDR3 is TGCGCCAGCCGACAGGGCGCAAACACTGAAGCTTTCTTT. The encoded protein is CASRQGANTEAFF.

The chain carries TRBV19 and TRBJ2-7; 11 nucleotides align to TRBD2. CDR3 size: 15 residues. V shed 6 bases and J 2 bases; nucleotides not matched to a gene: 6. Germline V gene sequence: CDR1 LNHDA, CDR2 SQIVND (reference sequence). The CDR3 sequence is CASSLGTSGTYEQYF. CDR3 in DNA: TGTGCCAGTAGCCTCGGGACTAGCGGAACCTACGAGCAGTACTTC.

The rearrangement joins TRBV30 to TRBJ2-3; 7 nucleotides align to TRBD2. The germline gives CDR1 GTSNPN, CDR2 SVGIG (reference sequence). V trimming: 0 bases; J trimming: 1 base; junction bases outside the gene matches: 4. This CDR3 contains 15 residues. The CDR3 bases are TGTGCCTGGAGTGTACTAGCGCCAGGCACAGATACGCAGTATTTT. Encoded protein: CAWSVLAPGTDTQYF.

This sequence joins TRBV30 and TRBJ2-3; no clear D. Germline V lookup: CDR1 GTSNPN, CDR2 SVGIG (reference sequence). V lost 0 bases, J lost 4 bases, and 5 bases lay in between. This CDR3 is built from 12 residues. The DNA of the CDR3 is TGTGCCTGGAGTGTGGGCGCAGATACGCAGTATTTT. Translated, it gives CAWSVGADTQYF.